This T cell receptor (beta chain) was recovered during a study of Graves' ophthalmopathy and Graves' hyperthyroidism. Study-level information: Stable hyperthyroid donors showed no ophthalmopathy during 18 months follow-up. General study points: The model's prediction of ophthalmopathy progression had about 70% sensitivity and approximately 77% specificity. Stable hyperthyroidism and ophthalmopathy were told apart by a 13-signature model, which achieved just over 85% sensitivity and approximately 82% specificity.

V dropped 0 bases and J dropped 4 bases, with 6 bases sitting between them. The CDR3 length is 13 residues. Germline V CDR1 and CDR2: SGHAT, FQNNGV. Researchers turned away patients with other autoimmune diseases, uncontrolled infections, pregnancy or lactation. At least ten counts were recorded for this clonotype. Its specificity is not known. From RNA, the CDR3 regions of TCR beta chains were amplified and sequenced. HTBI primers were used in a first-round RT-PCR, which preceded a second-round multiplex PCR. MiXCR, applied by TCRdb to the multiplex PCR reads, yields one record per CDR3 protein. The sample records 900,000 to 1,200,000 distinct CDR3 sequences, 35% to 40% being singletons.

The chain uses TRBV11-2 and TRBJ1-2, with D uncertain. What was sequenced was peripheral blood or thyroid tissue (not recorded which). The sequence came from an adult man with Graves' hyperthyroidism. The CDR3 is CASSLERTYGYTF. The DNA for the CDR3 is TGTGCCAGCAGCTTAGAAAGGACCTATGGCTACACCTTC.